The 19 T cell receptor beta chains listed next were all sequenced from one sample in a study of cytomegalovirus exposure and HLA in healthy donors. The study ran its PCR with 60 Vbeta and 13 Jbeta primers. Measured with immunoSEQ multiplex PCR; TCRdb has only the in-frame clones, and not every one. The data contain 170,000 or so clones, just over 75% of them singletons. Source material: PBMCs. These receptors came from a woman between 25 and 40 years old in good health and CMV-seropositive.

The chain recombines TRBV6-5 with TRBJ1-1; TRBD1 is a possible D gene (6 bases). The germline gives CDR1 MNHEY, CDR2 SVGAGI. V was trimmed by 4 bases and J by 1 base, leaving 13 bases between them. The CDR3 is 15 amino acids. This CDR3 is CASSFRTGWNTEAFF. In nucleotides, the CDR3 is TGTGCCAGCAGTTTTAGAACAGGGTGGAACACTGAAGCTTTCTTT.

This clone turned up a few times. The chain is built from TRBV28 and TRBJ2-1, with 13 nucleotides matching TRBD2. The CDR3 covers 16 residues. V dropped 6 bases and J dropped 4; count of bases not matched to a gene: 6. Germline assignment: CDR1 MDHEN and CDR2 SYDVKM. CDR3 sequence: CASRWTSGSPYNEQFF. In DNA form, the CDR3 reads TGTGCCAGCAGATGGACTAGCGGGAGTCCATACAATGAGCAGTTCTTC.

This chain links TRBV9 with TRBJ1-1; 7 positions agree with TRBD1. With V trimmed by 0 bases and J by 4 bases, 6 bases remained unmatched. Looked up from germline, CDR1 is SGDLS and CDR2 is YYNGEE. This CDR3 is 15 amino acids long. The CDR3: CASSVGQGTFTEAFF. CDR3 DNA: TGTGCCAGCAGCGTAGGACAGGGTACCTTCACTGAAGCTTTCTTT.

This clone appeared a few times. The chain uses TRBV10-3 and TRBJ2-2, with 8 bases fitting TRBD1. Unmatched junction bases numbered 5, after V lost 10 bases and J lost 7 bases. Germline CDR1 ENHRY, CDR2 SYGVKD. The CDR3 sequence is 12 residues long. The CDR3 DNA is TGTGCCAGCGGACAGGGCGACGGGGAGCTGTTTTTT. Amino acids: CASGQGDGELFF.

CDR3 region: CASGRTSGTYNEQFF. CDR3 coding DNA: TGTGCCAGCGGAAGGACTAGCGGGACCTACAATGAGCAGTTCTTC. The V gene is TRBV5-4, the J gene TRBJ2-1; 12 bases map to TRBD2. The germline V gene encodes CDR1 SGHNT and CDR2 YYREEE (reference sequence). Losses at the gene ends were 7 bases for V and 2 bases for J; bases not matched to a gene: 4. The CDR3 has 15 residues.

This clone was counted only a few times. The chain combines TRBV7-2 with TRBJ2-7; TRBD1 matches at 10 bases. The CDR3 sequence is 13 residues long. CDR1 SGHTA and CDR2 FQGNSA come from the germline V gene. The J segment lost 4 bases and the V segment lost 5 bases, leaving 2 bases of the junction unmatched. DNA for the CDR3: TGTGCCAGCAGCCCGGACAGGGGGTACGAGCAGTACTTC. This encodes CASSPDRGYEQYF.

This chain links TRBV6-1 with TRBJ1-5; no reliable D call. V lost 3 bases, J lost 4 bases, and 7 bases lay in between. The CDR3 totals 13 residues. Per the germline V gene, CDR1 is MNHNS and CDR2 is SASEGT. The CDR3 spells CASSEANNQPQHF. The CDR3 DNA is TGTGCCAGCAGTGAGGCCAATAATCAGCCCCAGCATTTT.

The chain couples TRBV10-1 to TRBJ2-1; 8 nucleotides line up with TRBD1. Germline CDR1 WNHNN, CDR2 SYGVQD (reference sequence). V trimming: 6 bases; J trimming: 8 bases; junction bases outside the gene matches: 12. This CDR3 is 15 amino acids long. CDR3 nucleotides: TGCGCCAGCAGCTTGGACACAGGGGGTTGGTATGAGCAGTTCTTC. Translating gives CASSLDTGGWYEQFF.

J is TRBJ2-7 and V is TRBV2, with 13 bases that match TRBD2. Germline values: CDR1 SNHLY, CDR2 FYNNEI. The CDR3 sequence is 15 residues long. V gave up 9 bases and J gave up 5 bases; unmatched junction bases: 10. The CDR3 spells CARVTPGLAGHEQYF. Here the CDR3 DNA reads TGTGCCAGGGTCACTCCGGGACTAGCGGGACACGAGCAGTACTTC.

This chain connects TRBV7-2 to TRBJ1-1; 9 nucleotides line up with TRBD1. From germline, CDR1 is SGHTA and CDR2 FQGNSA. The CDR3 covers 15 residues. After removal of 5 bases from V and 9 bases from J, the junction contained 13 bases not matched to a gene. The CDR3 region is CASSRPPGQGVQAFF. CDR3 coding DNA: TGTGCCAGCAGCCGCCCCCCGGGACAGGGTGTACAAGCTTTCTTT.

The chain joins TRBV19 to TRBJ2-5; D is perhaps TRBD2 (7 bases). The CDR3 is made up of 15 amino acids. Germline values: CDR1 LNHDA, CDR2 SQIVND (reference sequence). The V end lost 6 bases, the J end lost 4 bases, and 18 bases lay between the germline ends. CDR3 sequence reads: CASSVGGRSTETQYF. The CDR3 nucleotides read TGTGCCAGTAGCGTGGGGGGGCGGAGCACAGAGACCCAGTACTTC.

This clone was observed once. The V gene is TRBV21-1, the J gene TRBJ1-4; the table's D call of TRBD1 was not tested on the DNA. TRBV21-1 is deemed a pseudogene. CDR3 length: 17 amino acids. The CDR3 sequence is CASSKRDRVVTNEKLFF. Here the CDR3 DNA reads TGTGCCAGCAGCAAAAGGGACAGGGTCGTAACTAATGAAAAACTGTTTTTT.

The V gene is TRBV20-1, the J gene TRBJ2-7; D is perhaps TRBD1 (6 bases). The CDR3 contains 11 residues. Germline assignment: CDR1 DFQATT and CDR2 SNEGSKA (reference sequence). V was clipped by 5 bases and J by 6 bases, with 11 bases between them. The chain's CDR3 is CSARHRAEQYF. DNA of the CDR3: TGCAGTGCTCGCCACAGGGCCGAGCAGTACTTC.

The CDR3 nucleotides read TGTGCCAGCTCTGGAGGGGGCACAGATACGCAGTATTTT. Translated: CASSGGGTDTQYF. This chain connects TRBV7-3 to TRBJ2-3, with D tentatively TRBD2 (6 bases). Germline V gene sequence: CDR1 SGHTA, CDR2 FQGTGA. This CDR3 is 13 amino acids long. V shed 8 bases and J shed 1 base, with 10 bases lying between them.

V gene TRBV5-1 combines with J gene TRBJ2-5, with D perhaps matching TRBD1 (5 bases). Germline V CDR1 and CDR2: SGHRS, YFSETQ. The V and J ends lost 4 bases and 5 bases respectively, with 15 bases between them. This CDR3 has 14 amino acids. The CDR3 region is CASSTQGGLETQYF. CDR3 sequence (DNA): TGCGCCAGCAGCACCCAGGGTGGGCTGGAGACCCAGTACTTC.

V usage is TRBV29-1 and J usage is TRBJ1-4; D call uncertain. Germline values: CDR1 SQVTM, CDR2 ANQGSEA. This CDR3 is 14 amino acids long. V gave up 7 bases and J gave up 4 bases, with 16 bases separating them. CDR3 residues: CSASNGARNEKLFF. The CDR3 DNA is TGCAGCGCTTCTAATGGAGCGCGTAATGAAAAACTGTTTTTT.

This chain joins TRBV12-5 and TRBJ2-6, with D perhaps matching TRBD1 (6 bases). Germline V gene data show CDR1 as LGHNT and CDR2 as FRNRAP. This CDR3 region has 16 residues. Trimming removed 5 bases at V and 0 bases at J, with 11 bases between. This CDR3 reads CASGGDIPSGANVLTF. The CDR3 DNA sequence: TGTGCTAGTGGTGGGGACATTCCCTCTGGGGCCAACGTCCTGACTTTC.

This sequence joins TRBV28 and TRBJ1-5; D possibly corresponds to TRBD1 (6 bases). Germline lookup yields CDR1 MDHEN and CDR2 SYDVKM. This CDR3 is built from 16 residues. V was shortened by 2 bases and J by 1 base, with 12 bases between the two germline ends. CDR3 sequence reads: CASSLVGGLSNQPQHF. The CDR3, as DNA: TGTGCCAGCAGTTTAGTAGGGGGATTGAGCAATCAGCCCCAGCATTTT.

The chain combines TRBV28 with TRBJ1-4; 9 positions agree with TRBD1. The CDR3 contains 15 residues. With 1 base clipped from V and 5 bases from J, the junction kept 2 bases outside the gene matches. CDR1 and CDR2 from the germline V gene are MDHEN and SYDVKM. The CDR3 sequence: CASSLSGQGNEKLFF. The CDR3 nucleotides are TGTGCCAGCAGTTTATCGGGACAGGGAAATGAAAAACTGTTTTTT.